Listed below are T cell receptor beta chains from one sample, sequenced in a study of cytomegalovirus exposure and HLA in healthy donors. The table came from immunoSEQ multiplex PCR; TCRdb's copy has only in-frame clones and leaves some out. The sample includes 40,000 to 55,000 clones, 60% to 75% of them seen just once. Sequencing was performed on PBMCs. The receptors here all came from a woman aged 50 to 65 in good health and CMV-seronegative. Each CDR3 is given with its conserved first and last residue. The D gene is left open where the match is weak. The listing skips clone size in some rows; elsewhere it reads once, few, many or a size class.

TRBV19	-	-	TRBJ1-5	TGTGCCAGTAGCCCGACGGAGGGTCGCAGGAATCAGCCCCAGCATTTT	CASSPTEGRRNQPQHF
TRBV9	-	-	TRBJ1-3	TGTGCCAGCAGCGTAGGGGCGCGGGCAGGCTCTGGAAACACCATATATTTT	CASSVGARAGSGNTIYF
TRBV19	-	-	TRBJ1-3	TGTGCCAGTAGGATTGGCCACTCTGGAAACACCATATATTTT	CASRIGHSGNTIYF
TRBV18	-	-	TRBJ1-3	TGTGCCAGCTCACCCTTACAGGGACGTAGTTCCGGAAACACCATATATTTT	CASSPLQGRSSGNTIYF
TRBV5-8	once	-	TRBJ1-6	TGTGCCAGCAGCCCACGGCAGGGTGGTAGTTCACCCCTCCACTTT	CASSPRQGGSSPLHF
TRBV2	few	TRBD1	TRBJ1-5	TGTGCCAGCAGTGGGACAGGGTTCAGACAGCCCCAGCATTTT	CASSGTGFRQPQHF
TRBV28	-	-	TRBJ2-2	TGTGCCAGCAGTCGGGGACTGTCCTTAACCGGGGAGCTGTTTTTT	CASSRGLSLTGELFF
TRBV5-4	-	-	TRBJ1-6	TGTGCCAGCAGCATAGGCGGGAACTCCTATAATTCACCCCTCCACTTT	CASSIGGNSYNSPLHF
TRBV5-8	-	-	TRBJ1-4	TGTGCCAGCACCCACTTACCAACTAATGAAAAACTGTTTTTT	CASTHLPTNEKLFF
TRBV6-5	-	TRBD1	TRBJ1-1	TGTGCCAGCAGTTCCGGACAGGGGAGCACTGAAGCTTTCTTT	CASSSGQGSTEAFF
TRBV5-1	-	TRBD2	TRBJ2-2	TGCGCCAGCAGCCCGGGGGGTCACACCGGGGAGCTGTTTTTT	CASSPGGHTGELFF
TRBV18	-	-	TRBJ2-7	TGTGCCAGCTCACCACCGGCGGGACCGGATAACGAGCAGTACTTC	CASSPPAGPDNEQYF
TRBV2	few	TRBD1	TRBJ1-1	TGTGCCAGCAGATTTGGGACAGGCCGCGTATCAGGGGCTTTCTTT	CASRFGTGRVSGAFF
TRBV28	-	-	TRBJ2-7	TGTGCCACCAGGGAGGCCTCCACCTACGAGCAGTACTTC	CATREASTYEQYF
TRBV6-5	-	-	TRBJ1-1	TGTGCCAGCAGTTACTCGAGTTTAGGGGACACTGAAGCTTTCTTT	CASSYSSLGDTEAFF
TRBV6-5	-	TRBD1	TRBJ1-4	TGTGCCAGCAGGGACAGGGTTGATGAAAAACTGTTTTTT	CASRDRVDEKLFF
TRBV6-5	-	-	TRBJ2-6	TGTGCCAGCATCTCCAGCTCTGGGGCCAACGTCCTGACTTTC	CASISSSGANVLTF
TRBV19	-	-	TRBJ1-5	TGTGCCAGTAACCGACAGGAAAATCAGCCCCAGCATTTT	CASNRQENQPQHF
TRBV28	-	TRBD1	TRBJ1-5	TGTGCCAGCAGCCCGACAGGGGTTTTCAATCAGCCCCAGCATTTT	CASSPTGVFNQPQHF
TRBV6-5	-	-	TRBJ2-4	TGTGCCAGCAGCAACAAGTACATTCAGTACTTC	CASSNKYIQYF
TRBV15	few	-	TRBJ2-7	TGTGCCACCAGCAGTGGAGACAGCTACGAGCAGTACTTC	CATSSGDSYEQYF
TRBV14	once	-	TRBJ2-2	TGTGCCAGCAGCCACAGGGAGAACACCGGGGAGCTGTTTTTT	CASSHRENTGELFF
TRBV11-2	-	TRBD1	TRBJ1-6	TGTGCCAGCAGCTTAGGGACAGGATGGAGGTCACCCCTCCACTTT	CASSLGTGWRSPLHF
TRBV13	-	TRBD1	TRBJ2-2	TGTGCCAGCACCGGGACAGGGAAATTTGTCGGCACCGGGGAGCTGTTTTTT	CASTGTGKFVGTGELFF
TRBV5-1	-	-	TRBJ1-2	TGCGCCAGCAGCTCGATGAGATCCAGCGGCTATGGCTACACCTTC	CASSSMRSSGYGYTF
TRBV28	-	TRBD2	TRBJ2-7	TGTGCCAGCAGTGGGGACTACTCATACGAGCAGTACTTC	CASSGDYSYEQYF
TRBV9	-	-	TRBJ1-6	TGTGCCAGCAGCGGGGGGCGGGGGGACTCCTATAATTCACCCCTCCACTTT	CASSGGRGDSYNSPLHF
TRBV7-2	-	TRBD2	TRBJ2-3	TGTGCCAGTAGGACTAGCGGGGGGTCCCGGTCCTCTAGCACAGATACGCAGTATTTT	CASRTSGGSRSSSTDTQYF
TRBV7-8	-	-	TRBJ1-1	TGTGCCAGCAGCCCCCACGACAGGAACACTGAAGCTTTCTTT	CASSPHDRNTEAFF
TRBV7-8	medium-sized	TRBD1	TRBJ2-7	TGTGCCAGCAGCTACGGACAGGGTCCATCCTACGAGCAGTACTTC	CASSYGQGPSYEQYF
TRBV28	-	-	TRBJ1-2	TGTGCCAGCAGTACCGGGGGCTATGGCTACACCTTC	CASSTGGYGYTF
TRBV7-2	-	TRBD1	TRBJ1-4	TGTGCCAGCAGCACTAGGACAGGGGATGAAAAACTGTTTTTT	CASSTRTGDEKLFF
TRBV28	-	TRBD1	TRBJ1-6	TGTGCCAGCAGTTTCAGACAGGGGCAGTCCTCCTATAATTCACCCCTCCACTTT	CASSFRQGQSSYNSPLHF
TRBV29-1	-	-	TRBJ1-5	TGCAGCGCCTCAGGAATTCAAGGTAGCAATCAGCCCCAGCATTTT	CSASGIQGSNQPQHF
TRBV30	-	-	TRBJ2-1	TGTGCCTGGAGTGAAGGGAGTGAGCAGTTCTTC	CAWSEGSEQFF
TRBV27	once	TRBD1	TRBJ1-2	TGTGCCAGCGCCCCCGACAGGGCCAACTATGGCTACACCTTC	CASAPDRANYGYTF
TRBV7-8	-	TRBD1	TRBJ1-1	TGTGCCAGCAGTTTCCGGGACAGGGTTAATGAAGCTTTCTTT	CASSFRDRVNEAFF
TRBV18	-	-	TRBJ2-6	TGTGCCAGCTCTCGGGACACGACCTCTGGGGCCAACGTCCTGACTTTC	CASSRDTTSGANVLTF
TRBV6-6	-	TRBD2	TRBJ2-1	TGTGCCAGCAGCTATAGCGGGGGGACCTACAATGAGCAGTTCTTC	CASSYSGGTYNEQFF
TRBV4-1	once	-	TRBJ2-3	TGCGCCAGCAGCCAGGAGGGTGTCAGGTTCACAGATACGCAGTATTTT	CASSQEGVRFTDTQYF
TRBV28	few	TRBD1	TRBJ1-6	TGTGCCAGCAGTTTATTTAAGTTGGGGGGGACAGGGAGTTCACCCCTCCACTTT	CASSLFKLGGTGSSPLHF
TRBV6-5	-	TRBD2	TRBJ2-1	TGTGCCAGCAGCCGGATGCTAGCGGACAATGAGCAGTTCTTC	CASSRMLADNEQFF
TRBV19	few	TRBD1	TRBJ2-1	TGTGCCAGTAGTCGACAGGGGGTAAACAATGAGCAGTTCTTC	CASSRQGVNNEQFF
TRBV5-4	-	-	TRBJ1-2	TGTGCCAGCAGCTTGGATAGAGAGGAAGGCTACACCTTC	CASSLDREEGYTF
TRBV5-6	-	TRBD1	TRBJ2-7	TGTGCCAGCAGCCCCGTGGGGGACAGAACCTACGAGCAGTACTTC	CASSPVGDRTYEQYF
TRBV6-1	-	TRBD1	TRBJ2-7	TGTGCCAGCAGTACGGGACAGGGGGCTCTCGAGCAGTACTTC	CASSTGQGALEQYF
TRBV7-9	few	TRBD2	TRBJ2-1	TGTGCCGGTAGCGGGGGGTACAATGAGCAGTTCTTC	CAGSGGYNEQFF
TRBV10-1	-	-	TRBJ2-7	TGCGCCAGCAGTGGAGTAGCCTCCAGCGAGCAGTACTTC	CASSGVASSEQYF
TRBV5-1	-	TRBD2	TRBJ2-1	TGCGCCAGCAGCCCTCTAGCGGGGGCTTACAATGAGCAGTTCTTC	CASSPLAGAYNEQFF
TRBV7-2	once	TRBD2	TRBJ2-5	TGTGCCAGCACCTTAGCGGGAGAGGAGACCCAGTACTTC	CASTLAGEETQYF
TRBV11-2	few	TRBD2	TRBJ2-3	TGTGCCAGCAGCTTCCGGGGGGCAGATACGCAGTATTTT	CASSFRGADTQYF